This T cell receptor (beta chain) was recovered during a study of cytomegalovirus exposure and HLA in healthy donors. Notes on the study in general: Likely technical artifact: a cluster of highly shared sequence variants. Beyond CMV serostatus, there was no information to go on about immune exposure.

This clone was detected only a few times. Its antigen is as yet unknown. The CDR3 contains 15 residues. V dropped 4 bases and J dropped 4; count of bases not matched to a gene: 4. The germline V gene encodes CDR1 SGHTA and CDR2 FQGNSA. The study ran its PCR with 60 Vbeta and 13 Jbeta primers. Assay used: immunoSEQ multiplex PCR; TCRdb lists only in-frame clones, some missing. In the table there are approximately 90,000 clones, about 74% of which are singletons. This TCR derives from a man younger than 45 in good health and CMV-seronegative. Source material: PBMCs. The chain has TRBV7-2 and TRBJ2-1; TRBD2 aligns across 10 bases. The DNA for the CDR3 is TGTGCCAGCAGCTCCAGCGGGGGGGCATACAATGAGCAGTTCTTC. Amino acids: CASSSSGGAYNEQFF.